This T cell receptor beta chain was sequenced during a study of post-analysis software for immune sequencing data. In the study overall: Progressive-relapsing, secondary progressive and relapsing-remitting multiple sclerosis were among the disease courses included. Study-wide results and limits: There were about five TRBV segments more frequent in patients than controls, and TRBV5-6, TRBV5-1 and TRBV20-1 were among them.

Prepared libraries of TCR beta cDNA carried unique molecular identifiers. TCRdb analysed the PCR reads with MiXCR anew, one entry per CDR3 protein. The sample comprises over 700,000 distinct CDR3 sequences, 25% to 30% of which are singletons, and roughly 0.54% rests with the top ten. A word on this clonotype: Its target is not known.

This CDR3 is built from 13 residues. V was cut by 6 bases and J by 6 bases, with 15 bases left in between. Germline values: CDR1 SQVTM, CDR2 ANQGSEA. The receptor comes from a girl aged 10-17 years with multiple sclerosis. This chain uses TRBV29-1 with TRBJ2-1; D is uncertain. The source material was blood. CDR3 coding DNA: TGCAGCGTCGACCGGGCCGGTCCCAATGAGCAGTTCTTC. The encoded protein is CSVDRAGPNEQFF.